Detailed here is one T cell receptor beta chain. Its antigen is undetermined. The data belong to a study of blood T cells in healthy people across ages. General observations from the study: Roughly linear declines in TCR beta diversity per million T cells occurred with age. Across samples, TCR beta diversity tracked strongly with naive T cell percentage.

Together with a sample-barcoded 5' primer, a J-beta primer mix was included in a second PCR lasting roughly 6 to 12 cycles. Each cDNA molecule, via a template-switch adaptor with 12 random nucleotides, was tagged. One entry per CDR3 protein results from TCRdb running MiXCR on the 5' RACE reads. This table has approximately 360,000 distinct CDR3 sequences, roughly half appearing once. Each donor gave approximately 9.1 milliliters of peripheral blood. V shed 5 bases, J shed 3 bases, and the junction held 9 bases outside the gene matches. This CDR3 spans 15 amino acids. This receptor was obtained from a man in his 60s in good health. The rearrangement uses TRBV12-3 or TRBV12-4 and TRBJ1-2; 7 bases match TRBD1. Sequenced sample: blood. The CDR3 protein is CASSPYRGSDYGYTF. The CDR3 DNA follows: TGTGCCAGCAGTCCCTACAGGGGATCAGACTATGGCTACACCTTC.